Presented here are 27 T cell receptor beta chains from one specimen sequenced in a study of T cell repertoires in aging, cancer and after chemotherapy. The template was genomic DNA from peripheral blood, not RNA. TRB rearrangements spanning V, D and J were amplified using mixed TRB-A/B primers. One entry per CDR3 protein, called by TCRdb with MiXCR from the multiplex PCR reads. The sample has about 2,700 distinct CDR3 sequences, 49% seen once. Source material: blood. These TCRs come from a human donor with a blood cancer.

This chain uses TRBV19 with TRBJ2-2; TRBD2 agrees at 15 bases. The CDR3 has 17 residues. Per the germline V gene, CDR1 is LNHDA and CDR2 is SQIVND (reference sequence). J lost 9 bases, V lost 6 bases, and 11 bases had no gene match. DNA for the CDR3: TGTGCCAGTAGAATCCCCGGGACTAGCGGGAGGACCTGGGAGCTGTTTTTT. Translating gives CASRIPGTSGRTWELFF.

This clonotype is large (0.1 to 1%) by share. V is TRBV29-1 and J is TRBJ2-7, with a possible D match to TRBD1 (6 bases). V was cut by 6 bases and J by 0 bases, with 9 bases left in between. This CDR3 contains 12 residues. The V gene's germline CDR1 is SQVTM and CDR2 ANQGSEA. CDR3 in amino acids: CSVSTGSYEQYF. The DNA of the CDR3 is TGCAGCGTATCGACAGGCTCCTACGAGCAGTACTTC.

This chain links TRBV12-3 or TRBV12-4 with TRBJ2-3; D perhaps matches TRBD2 (6 bases). The V end was cut by 5 bases, the J end by 2 bases, with 11 bases between. CDR3 length: 14 residues. DNA for the CDR3: TGTGCCAGCAGTCCCGGGACTTACACAGATACGCAGTATTTT. Protein product: CASSPGTYTDTQYF.

By sample share, this clonotype is large. V is TRBV6-5 and J is TRBJ2-5, with 8 bases matching TRBD1. This CDR3 contains 15 residues. The germline V gene has CDR1 MNHEY and CDR2 SVGAGI. The trim removed 2 bases at V and 1 base at J, leaving 3 bases unmatched. The CDR3 nucleotides are TGTGCCAGCAGTTACAGTCAGGGGGCCCAAGAGACCCAGTACTTC. Translating it yields CASSYSQGAQETQYF.

This clonotype is labeled large. J is TRBJ2-7 and V is TRBV29-1, with 8 positions matching TRBD1. V dropped 0 bases and J dropped 6; count of bases not matched to a gene: 1. The CDR3 spans 12 residues. CDR1 is SQVTM, CDR2 ANQGSEA, per germline. CDR3 amino acids: CSVEDQGAEQYF. The CDR3 nucleotides read TGCAGCGTTGAAGATCAGGGGGCCGAGCAGTACTTC.

This clonotype was seen only a few times. At one end the junction does not follow the germline gene, possibly because of a read error. The CDR3 is CASSFGDSFPPHF. DNA of the CDR3: TGTGCCAGCAGTTTCGGGGACTCTTTCCCCCCGCATTTT. The V and J genes are TRBV12-3 or TRBV12-4 and TRBJ1-5; D may be TRBD1 (5 bases). The CDR3 extends over 13 amino acids.

The gene calls are TRBV6-5 and TRBJ1-3; 8 bases fit TRBD1. V dropped 6 bases and J dropped 2; count of bases not matched to a gene: 6. The germline CDR1 and CDR2 sequences are MNHEY and SVGAGI. This CDR3 is built from 15 residues. CDR3 protein: CASSTTGGAGNTIYF. The CDR3 DNA is TGTGCCAGCAGCACCACAGGGGGTGCTGGAAACACCATATATTTT.

Within the sample, this clonotype is large (0.1 to 1%). V and J are TRBV29-1 and TRBJ2-3; 8 positions match TRBD1. V shed 7 bases, J shed 4 bases, and the junction held 10 bases outside the gene matches. This CDR3 region has 14 residues. Germline V gene lookup returns CDR1 SQVTM and CDR2 ANQGSEA. CDR3 bases: TGCAGCGGCCAGGCAGGGGGCGTCGCAGATACGCAGTATTTT. This translates into CSGQAGGVADTQYF.

The CDR3 DNA sequence: TGTGCCACGTGGACAGCCGGGACTGGGTCCTACGAGCAGTACTTC. This translates into CATWTAGTGSYEQYF. The J gene is TRBJ2-7, the V gene TRBV28; the D call may be TRBD1 or TRBD2 (6 bases each). This CDR3 contains 15 residues. Trimming removed 10 bases from V and 1 base from J, with 20 bases in between. Germline CDR1 reads MDHEN; CDR2 reads SYDVKM.

The chain combines TRBV6-6 with TRBJ2-1; 14 bases fit TRBD2. Germline CDR1 MNHNY, CDR2 SVGAGI (reference sequence). V shed 6 bases and J 0 bases; nucleotides not matched to a gene: 4. The CDR3 totals 17 residues. The chain's CDR3 is CASSRTSGRSSYNEQFF. CDR3 DNA: TGTGCCAGCAGCCGGACTAGCGGGAGGAGCTCCTACAATGAGCAGTTCTTC.

This clonotype was seen more than once but under ten times. The J gene is TRBJ2-5, the V gene TRBV7-2; 11 nucleotides align to TRBD1. The germline gives CDR1 SGHTA, CDR2 FQGNSA. The ends lost 2 bases at V and 7 bases at J; junction bases unmatched: 3. This CDR3 comprises 14 residues. In DNA, the CDR3 is TGTGCCAGCAGCTTACGGGACAGGGGGACGACCCAGTACTTC. Translation: CASSLRDRGTTQYF.

The V gene is TRBV5-4, the J gene TRBJ2-7; possible D gene TRBD2, 6 bases. CDR3 length: 13 residues. Germline CDR1 and CDR2: SGHNT and YYREEE (reference sequence). V lost 1 base to trimming and J lost 7 bases, with 12 bases between them. The CDR3 loop reads CASSLRAGREQYF. The CDR3 DNA reads TGTGCCAGCAGCTTGAGGGCAGGGAGGGAGCAGTACTTC.

The chain uses TRBV19 and TRBJ2-2; D is unclear. The germline V and J ends were trimmed by 5 bases and 8 bases, with 9 bases remaining between them. Germline V lookup: CDR1 LNHDA, CDR2 SQIVND (reference sequence). This CDR3 contains 12 residues. CDR3 DNA: TGTGCCAGTAGTTCCCACCTGGGGGAGCTGTTTTTT. Its protein product is CASSSHLGELFF.

V is TRBV6-5 and J is TRBJ2-3; 10 bases are a match to TRBD1. The V gene end was trimmed by 5 bases and the J gene end by 3 bases; junction bases not matched to a gene: 5. The CDR3 totals 15 residues. Germline CDR1 reads MNHEY; CDR2 reads SVGAGI. The CDR3 loop reads CASSDRGQRTDTQYF. The DNA for the CDR3 is TGTGCCAGCAGTGACAGGGGGCAAAGAACAGATACGCAGTATTTT.

This clonotype was seen more than once but under ten times. The chain's CDR3 is CAISVGGEVHYGYTF. The CDR3 bases are TGTGCCATCAGTGTAGGGGGTGAGGTTCACTATGGCTACACCTTC. This sequence joins TRBV10-3 and TRBJ1-2; tentatively, D is TRBD1 (6 bases). Germline CDR1 and CDR2: ENHRY and SYGVKD. The CDR3 has 15 residues. Trimming took off 4 bases at V and 3 bases at J, with 15 bases between the two ends.

This clonotype was detected only once. The rearrangement links TRBV6-5 to TRBJ1-1, with D tentatively TRBD1 (6 bases). Germline V gene data show CDR1 as MNHEY and CDR2 as SVGAGI. This CDR3 has 14 residues. V lost 6 bases to trimming and J lost 5 bases, with 16 bases between them. CDR3 protein: CASRGGHQGTEAFF. CDR3 sequence (DNA): TGTGCCAGCAGGGGGGGGCATCAAGGTACTGAAGCTTTCTTT.

In the case of this clonotype: This may be a read error: a much more frequent sequence differs by one nucleotide. The chain uses TRBV29-1 and TRBJ2-3; D may be TRBD1 (6 bases). This CDR3 contains 13 residues. The V gene lost 0 bases and the J gene lost 4 bases, with 8 bases spanning the gap. The germline gives CDR1 SQVTM, CDR2 ANQGSEA. The CDR3 here is CSVEEKGADTQYF. The CDR3 bases are TGCAGCGTTGAAGAAAAGGGGGCAGATACGCAGTATTTT.

About this clonotype itself: A much larger clone differs from this one at a single base, so this may be a read error. The genes are TRBV30 and TRBJ2-3, with 8 bases identical to TRBD2. The junction had 8 bases not matched to a gene; V was cut back by 3 bases and J by 0 bases. The CDR3 covers 16 residues. Germline V lookup: CDR1 GTSNPN, CDR2 SVGIG (reference sequence). Written as DNA, the CDR3 is TGTGCCTGGAGCCGTTGTGCGGGAGGTAGCACAGATACGCAGTATTTT. This gives the protein CAWSRCAGGSTDTQYF.

The gene calls are TRBV7-2 and TRBJ2-3; 7 bases are a match to TRBD2. This CDR3 contains 18 residues. The V gene end was trimmed by 1 base and the J gene end by 4 bases; junction bases not matched to a gene: 14. Germline values: CDR1 SGHTA, CDR2 FQGNSA. The CDR3 here is CASSLVLGSVGGADTQYF. CDR3 DNA: TGTGCCAGCAGCTTAGTTCTAGGTTCGGTGGGAGGGGCAGATACGCAGTATTTT.

In the case of this clonotype: A read error may produce the germline difference seen at one junction end. V usage is TRBV29-1 and J usage is TRBJ2-1; TRBD2 matches at 13 bases. Germline CDR1 and CDR2: SQVTM and ANQGSEA. The CDR3 has 17 residues. The CDR3 here is CSVAGTSGIVTYNKQFF. The CDR3 coding sequence is TGCAGCGTTGCCGGGACTAGCGGGATTGTTACCTACAATAAGCAGTTCTTC.

The rearrangement links TRBV12-3 or TRBV12-4 to TRBJ1-4; 9 bases fit TRBD1. The V segment lost 1 base and the J segment 8 bases; nucleotides outside the gene matches: 8. This CDR3 is 16 amino acids long. This CDR3 is CASSLDRYRGHEKLFF. CDR3 nucleotide sequence: TGTGCCAGCAGTTTAGATCGCTACAGGGGGCACGAAAAACTGTTTTTT.

The V gene is TRBV20-1, the J gene TRBJ2-7, with TRBD2 matching over 11 bases. Germline values: CDR1 DFQATT, CDR2 SNEGSKA (reference sequence). This CDR3 has 13 amino acids. Trimming at V came to 1 base and at J to 4 bases, leaving 0 bases not matched to a gene. CDR3 DNA sequence: TGCAGTGCTAGAGGGACTAGCGGGTACGAGCAGTACTTC. Translating gives CSARGTSGYEQYF.

The sample holds a few counts of this clonotype. The V call is TRBV12-3 or TRBV12-4, the J call TRBJ2-1; 8 bases are a match to TRBD1. This CDR3 is 15 amino acids long. After removal of 3 bases from V and 9 bases from J, the junction contained 10 bases not matched to a gene. CDR3 DNA: TGTGCCAGCAGTTTTGGCAGGGGGCGTGTTGTTGAGCAGTTCTTC. Translation: CASSFGRGRVVEQFF.

CDR3 residues: CASSIRLAGGHGDEQFF. CDR3 coding DNA: TGTGCCAGCAGCATCAGACTAGCGGGAGGGCATGGGGATGAGCAGTTCTTC. The chain recombines TRBV7-2 with TRBJ2-1; TRBD2 matches at 14 bases. CDR3 length: 17 residues. V dropped 5 bases and J dropped 8; count of bases not matched to a gene: 11. Per the germline V gene, CDR1 is SGHTA and CDR2 is FQGNSA. Looking up the rest from reference TRBV7-2 and TRBJ2-1 gives the full variable domain: GAGVSQSPSNKVTEKGKDVELRCDPISGHTALYWYRQSLGQGLEFLIYFQGNSAPDKSGLPSDRFSAERTGGSVSTLTIQRTQQEDSAVYLCASSIRLAGGHGDEQFFGPGTRLTVL.

This chain connects TRBV27 to TRBJ1-6, with 7 bases fitting TRBD1. Trimming at V came to 2 bases and at J to 7 bases, leaving 2 bases not matched to a gene. The CDR3 has 14 amino acids. Germline-derived CDR1 and CDR2 are MNHEY and SMNVEV (reference sequence). The CDR3 region is CASSLGTVNSPLHF. In nucleotides, the CDR3 is TGTGCCAGCAGTTTAGGGACAGTGAATTCACCCCTCCACTTT.

This clonotype was observed a single time. Since a much larger clone is just one base distant, this may be a read error. V and J are TRBV29-1 and TRBJ2-7; 11 bases fit TRBD2. Per germline, CDR1 SQVTM and CDR2 ANQGSEA. This CDR3 has 16 residues. V lost 6 bases to trimming and J lost 4 bases; unmatched junction nucleotides: 14. The CDR3 loop reads CSVANPGLAVGYEQYF. CDR3 DNA sequence: TGCAGCGTAGCCAATCCGGGACTAGCGGTGGGTTACGAGCAGTACTTC.

In its sample, this clonotype was seen a few times. The chain recombines TRBV5-8 with TRBJ2-6; D call uncertain. CDR1 is SGHTS, CDR2 YDEGEE, per germline. The CDR3 contains 13 residues. V was cut by 1 base and J by 5 bases, with 4 bases left in between. The chain's CDR3 is CASSLTRANVLTF. CDR3 nucleotide sequence: TGTGCCAGCAGCTTGACCAGGGCCAACGTCCTGACTTTC. Full variable domain (remainder filled in from reference TRBV5-8 and TRBJ2-6): EAGVTQSPTHLIKTRGQQATLRCSPISGHTSVYWYQQALGLGLQFLLWYDEGEERNRGNFPPRFSGRQFPNYSSELNVNALELEDSALYLCASSLTRANVLTFGAGSRLTVL.